What follows are 2 T cell receptor beta chains derived from one specimen sequenced in a study of blood T cell repertoires in COVID-19. TCRdb's copy holds only in-frame clones and misses some; the assay was immunoSEQ multiplex PCR. The sample carries fewer than 140,000 clones, about 79% recorded once. The sequenced sample consisted of peripheral blood. All receptors come from a man aged 80 or over with COVID-19, enrolled during active disease.

This sequence joins TRBV19 and TRBJ1-4, with D uncertain. V shed 3 bases and J shed 4 bases, with 12 bases lying between them. The CDR3 runs to 15 residues. CDR1 and CDR2 from the germline V gene are LNHDA and SQIVND (reference sequence). CDR3 loop: CASSIAGGFNEKLFF. The CDR3 DNA follows: TGTGCCAGTAGTATCGCGGGAGGCTTTAATGAAAAACTGTTTTTT. Full variable domain (remainder filled in from reference TRBV19 and TRBJ1-4): DGGITQSPKYLFRKEGQNVTLSCEQNLNHDAMYWYRQDPGQGLRLIYYSQIVNDFQKGDIAEGYSVSREKKESFPLTVTSAQKNPTAFYLCASSIAGGFNEKLFFGSGTQLSVL.

The rearrangement uses TRBV7-2 and TRBJ2-7, with 9 positions matching TRBD1. Looked up from germline, CDR1 is SGHTA and CDR2 is FQGNSA. Trimming cost V 7 bases and J 7 bases; bases outside gene matches: 11. The CDR3 is made up of 14 amino acids. Here the CDR3 reads CASTWGTGGGEQYF. As DNA, the CDR3 is TGTGCCAGCACCTGGGGAACAGGGGGCGGGGAGCAGTACTTC.